Sequencing of this T cell receptor beta chain was carried out in a study of blood T cell repertoires in COVID-19. Turning to the study itself: From the United States, Italy and Spain came samples of acute and convalescent COVID-19. Sample material is recorded as cDNA or gDNA derived from T cells, B-cell-depleted T cells, or PBMCs.

The CDR3 totals 14 residues. Trimming cost V 0 bases and J 5 bases, with 11 bases left between them. Germline CDR1 GTSNPN, CDR2 SVGIG (reference sequence). In the original processing: Reference gene primer amplification gave estimated nucleated cell counts. TCRdb's copy holds only in-frame clones and misses some; the assay was immunoSEQ multiplex PCR. V, J and clone size are taken as reported in that table, and D and trimming were inferred from the DNA itself. The profile covers tens of thousands of clones, with about 88% appearing a single time and around 3.9% taken by the ten largest. The TCR comes from a man between 65 and 85 years old with active COVID-19. The sample taken for sequencing was peripheral blood. The V call is TRBV30, the J call TRBJ1-3; D is uncertain. Written as DNA, the CDR3 is TGTGCCTGGAGTGTTGGGCAGAGCCGAAACACCATATATTTT. Amino acid sequence: CAWSVGQSRNTIYF.